The sequence of this TCR beta chain was determined in a study of post-analysis software for immune sequencing data. Study-wide context: The study covered relapsing-remitting, secondary progressive and progressive-relapsing courses of multiple sclerosis.

This clonotype turned up a few times. Its antigen is not identified. Per the germline V gene, CDR1 is SNHLY and CDR2 is FYNNEI. The CDR3 consists of 17 residues. The trim removed 5 bases at V and 0 bases at J, leaving 4 bases unmatched. The study's findings and limits: F measure showed strong co-clustering of same-batch samples. Included in a set of four or five TRBV segments more frequent in patients than controls were TRBV5-6, TRBV5-1 and TRBV20-1. Compared against controls, patients with multiple sclerosis displayed significantly lower normalized Chao1 diversity.

Researchers reported that TCR beta cDNA libraries carried unique molecular identifiers. Yield was 450,000 to 650,000 cDNA molecules from around 1 to 9.1 million T cells. One entry per CDR3 protein results from TCRdb running MiXCR on the PCR reads. The profile shows approximately 690,000 distinct CDR3 sequences, approximately 60% of them singletons. The receptor comes from a girl aged 2 to 10 with multiple sclerosis. This chain connects TRBV2 to TRBJ2-5; 15 bases fit TRBD2. Sequenced input: blood. The chain's CDR3 is CASSTGTSGGYQETQYF. For the CDR3, the DNA is TGTGCCAGCAGTACCGGGACTAGCGGGGGGTACCAAGAGACCCAGTACTTC.